This T cell receptor beta chain stems from a study of T cell responses to AZD1222 COVID-19 vaccine. CDR1 is LNHDA and CDR2 is SQIVND in the germline V gene (reference sequence). The CDR3 runs 12 residues. V was pared by 5 bases and J by 7 bases, with 8 bases between. Notes on the study in general: Unmutated variant regions reportedly attract nearly half of all spike-specific TCRs. A rise in Spike-specific TCR breadth and depth followed two AZD1222 doses.

The method was immunoSEQ multiplex PCR; TCRdb's version includes in-frame clones alone and lacks a portion of them. This table has roughly 140,000 clones, 75% to 90% appearing once. Worth noting for this clone: Its antigen is unknown.

This chain links TRBV19 with TRBJ2-2, with D perhaps TRBD2 (5 bases). Material: peripheral blood, obtained 28 days after the second AZD1222 dose. The origin of this receptor is an adult who received the AZD1222 COVID-19 vaccine. CDR3 residues: CASSVRGGELFF. In DNA form, the CDR3 reads TGTGCCAGTAGTGTTCGGGGCGGGGAGCTGTTTTTT. The complete variable domain, with remaining parts taken from reference TRBV19 and TRBJ2-2, reads DGGITQSPKYLFRKEGQNVTLSCEQNLNHDAMYWYRQDPGQGLRLIYYSQIVNDFQKGDIAEGYSVSREKKESFPLTVTSAQKNPTAFYLCASSVRGGELFFGEGSRLTVL.